The 17 T cell receptor beta chains below come from one sample, sequenced in a study of identical twins. TCRdb passed the 5' RACE reads through MiXCR, listing each CDR3 protein once. This sample carries about 810,000 distinct CDR3 sequences, approximately 13% of them seen once, and the ten largest clones take around 1.5%. The same specimen was also included in a second study, on yellow fever vaccine responses in identical twins.

The sequenced sample consisted of PBMCs. The receptors originated from a woman aged 18-29 years in good health.

The rearrangement uses TRBV24-1 and TRBJ2-2; D remains unclear. From germline, CDR1 is KGHDR and CDR2 SFDVKD. The germline V and J ends were trimmed by 3 bases and 0 bases, with 10 bases remaining between them. The CDR3 sequence is 16 residues long. DNA of the CDR3: TGTGCCACCAGTGATCCCACCAACTCGAACACCGGGGAGCTGTTTTTT. It translates to CATSDPTNSNTGELFF.

This clonotype was counted between two and nine times. CDR3 in DNA: TGTGCCAGCAGCGTAGCCCCGACTAGCGGGGGGGCCAATGAGCAGTTCTTC. This gives the protein CASSVAPTSGGANEQFF. This chain uses TRBV9 with TRBJ2-1, with 14 bases aligning to TRBD2. Germline loops: CDR1 SGDLS, CDR2 YYNGEE. V was clipped by 0 bases and J by 6 bases; unmatched bases: 5. CDR3 length equals 17 residues.

The chain employs TRBV27 and TRBJ2-7, with D possibly being TRBD1 (6 bases). Between the trimmed V and J ends, which lost 6 bases and 3 bases, there was a span of 18 bases. CDR1 is MNHEY and CDR2 is SMNVEV in the germline V gene (reference sequence). CDR3 length equals 15 residues. CDR3 in amino acids: CASSLTGNNFYEQYV. DNA for the CDR3: TGTGCCAGCAGCCTAACAGGGAACAATTTCTACGAGCAGTACGTC.

In its sample, this clonotype was seen a few times. The V and J genes are TRBV12-3 or TRBV12-4 and TRBJ2-2, with TRBD2 as a possible D gene (5 bases). The ends were cut back, 2 bases at V and 7 bases at J, with 8 bases in the middle. This CDR3 comprises 13 residues. The CDR3 loop is CASSLSGNGELFF. The CDR3 DNA reads TGTGCCAGCAGTTTAAGCGGAAACGGGGAGCTGTTTTTT.

This sequence joins TRBV5-5 and TRBJ2-7, with D hard to call. The germline CDR1 and CDR2 sequences are SGHKS and YYEKEE (reference sequence). V was cut by 1 base and J by 0 bases, with 8 bases left in between. The CDR3 spans 14 residues. CDR3 bases: TGTGCCAGCAGCTTGTGGGCGGACTCCTACGAGCAGTACGTC. Translated: CASSLWADSYEQYV.

V is TRBV4-1 and J is TRBJ2-7; 10 bases match TRBD1. V shed 8 bases, J shed 2 bases, and the junction held 9 bases outside the gene matches. Germline CDR1 MGHRA, CDR2 YSYEKL. The CDR3 totals 15 residues. The CDR3 DNA reads TGCGCCAGCGCCAGGGGACAGGGGATTGCCTACGAGCAGTACGTC. This translates into CASARGQGIAYEQYV.

This clonotype has just a few counts. The V call is TRBV30, the J call TRBJ2-7; D unclear. V was trimmed by 5 bases and J by 6 bases, leaving 26 bases between them. The germline V gene encodes CDR1 GTSNPN and CDR2 SVGIG (reference sequence). CDR3 length equals 16 residues. This CDR3 reads CAWPVPLVADWGEQYV. CDR3 sequence (DNA): TGTGCCTGGCCCGTCCCTTTGGTCGCAGACTGGGGCGAGCAGTACGTC.

V gene TRBV7-9 combines with J gene TRBJ2-7, with 9 bases fitting TRBD1. V shed 2 bases and J 3 bases; nucleotides not matched to a gene: 5. The CDR3 runs 15 residues. The germline V gene encodes CDR1 SEHNR and CDR2 FQNEAQ (reference sequence). The CDR3 sequence is CASSLKGTGFYEQYF. The CDR3 region has the DNA TGTGCCAGCAGCTTAAAGGGGACAGGGTTCTACGAGCAGTACTTC.

The gene calls are TRBV9 and TRBJ2-1, with 10 nucleotides matching TRBD2. Per germline, CDR1 SGDLS and CDR2 YYNGEE. Losses at the gene ends were 6 bases for V and 9 bases for J; bases not matched to a gene: 15. The CDR3 is 16 residues long. DNA of the CDR3: TGTGCCAGCAACAGAGGGGGGACTCTAGCGGGAGTTGAGCAGTTCTTC. This translates into CASNRGGTLAGVEQFF.

This clonotype showed up many times. The chain carries TRBV29-1 and TRBJ2-6; a weak D match, TRBD2 (5 bases). The CDR3 has 15 amino acids. The V end lost 4 bases, the J end lost 0 bases, and 10 bases lay between the germline ends. CDR1 is SQVTM, CDR2 ANQGSEA, per germline. CDR3 bases: TGCAGCGTTGTACTAGGTGGCTCTGGGGCCAACGTCCTGACTTTC. The encoded protein is CSVVLGGSGANVLTF.

The rearrangement uses TRBV5-1 and TRBJ2-4, with D tentatively TRBD2 (6 bases). Germline-derived CDR1 and CDR2 are SGHRS and YFSETQ. This CDR3 comprises 14 residues. V was clipped by 2 bases and J by 3 bases, with 9 bases between them. The CDR3 DNA is TGCGCCAGCAGCTTTATTAGCGGCAAAAACATTCAGTACTTC. Protein sequence: CASSFISGKNIQYF.

The sample holds a few counts of this clonotype. The rearrangement uses TRBV2 and TRBJ1-2; possible D gene TRBD1, 6 bases. The V and J ends lost 6 bases and 5 bases respectively, with 16 bases between them. CDR1 and CDR2 (germline): SNHLY, FYNNEI. The CDR3 extends over 14 amino acids. CDR3 sequence: CASSELRGSYGYTF. The DNA for the CDR3 is TGTGCCAGCAGCGAGTTAAGGGGGAGTTATGGCTACACCTTC. Full variable domain (outside the CDR3, taken from reference TRBV2 and TRBJ1-2): EPEVTQTPSHQVTQMGQEVILRCVPISNHLYFYWYRQILGQKVEFLVSFYNNEISEKSEIFDDQFSVERPDGSNFTLKIRSTKLEDSAMYFCASSELRGSYGYTFGSGTRLTVV.

Only a few counts were recorded for this clonotype. The chain combines TRBV29-1 with TRBJ2-1, with 8 nucleotides matching TRBD2. Unmatched junction bases numbered 7, after V lost 0 bases and J lost 6 bases. CDR3 length equals 15 residues. Germline CDR1 reads SQVTM; CDR2 reads ANQGSEA. The chain's CDR3 is CSVEDTAGALNEQFF. The CDR3, as DNA: TGCAGCGTTGAAGATACAGCGGGAGCGCTCAATGAGCAGTTCTTC.

The CDR3 nucleotides read TGTGCCAGCAGTCCCGACAGGGGGCCAACCGGGGAGCTGTTTTTT. As protein: CASSPDRGPTGELFF. This rearrangement joins TRBV6-1 to TRBJ2-2, with TRBD1 matching over 10 bases. The CDR3 has 15 residues. Germline values: CDR1 MNHNS, CDR2 SASEGT. V lost 5 bases to trimming and J lost 5 bases; unmatched junction nucleotides: 5.

The rearrangement links TRBV18 to TRBJ2-3; D is ambiguous. CDR1 is KGHSH and CDR2 is LQKENI in the germline V gene. V was cut by 2 bases and J by 1 base, with 13 bases left in between. The CDR3 is made up of 16 amino acids. The CDR3 sequence: CASSPITGPGTDTQYF. The CDR3 nucleotides are TGTGCCAGCTCACCAATTACGGGCCCGGGCACAGATACGCAGTATTTT.

This clonotype was observed many times. The chain joins TRBV9 to TRBJ2-3; 8 bases match TRBD2. This CDR3 contains 15 residues. CDR1 and CDR2 (germline): SGDLS, YYNGEE. After removal of 2 bases from V and 5 bases from J, the junction contained 7 bases not matched to a gene. This chain's CDR3 is CASSVSFGRGDTQYF. CDR3 coding DNA: TGTGCCAGCAGCGTTAGTTTCGGGAGGGGAGATACGCAGTATTTT.

This clonotype occurred many times. The chain has TRBV19 and TRBJ1-5; 7 bases map to TRBD1. The CDR3 is 12 residues long. V lost 9 bases to trimming and J lost 4 bases; unmatched junction nucleotides: 3. Germline V CDR1 and CDR2: LNHDA, SQIVND (reference sequence). The CDR3 spells CASSGQNQPQHF. The DNA for the CDR3 is TGTGCCAGCTCGGGACAGAATCAGCCCCAGCATTTT.